This T cell receptor (beta chain) was recovered during a study of blood T cell repertoires in COVID-19. Per the original methods: Amplification from reference gene primers served as the basis for estimated nucleated cell counts. This table comes from immunoSEQ multiplex PCR, and its TCRdb copy is limited to in-frame clones, with some not included. V and J calls and clone size are those listed in that table; D and trimming were worked out from the DNA. The data show some 530,000 clones, 80% to 90% seen once. V lost 1 base and J 6 bases, leaving 8 bases between the germline ends. CDR3 length: 12 residues. CDR1 is SGHKS, CDR2 YYEKEE, per germline (reference sequence).

The sequenced sample was peripheral blood. The source is a human donor in a cohort sampled during active COVID-19. The chain combines TRBV5-5 with TRBJ2-7; D unresolved. CDR3 sequence: CASSLTLSEQYF. Written as DNA, the CDR3 is TGTGCCAGCAGCTTGACCCTCAGCGAGCAGTACTTC.